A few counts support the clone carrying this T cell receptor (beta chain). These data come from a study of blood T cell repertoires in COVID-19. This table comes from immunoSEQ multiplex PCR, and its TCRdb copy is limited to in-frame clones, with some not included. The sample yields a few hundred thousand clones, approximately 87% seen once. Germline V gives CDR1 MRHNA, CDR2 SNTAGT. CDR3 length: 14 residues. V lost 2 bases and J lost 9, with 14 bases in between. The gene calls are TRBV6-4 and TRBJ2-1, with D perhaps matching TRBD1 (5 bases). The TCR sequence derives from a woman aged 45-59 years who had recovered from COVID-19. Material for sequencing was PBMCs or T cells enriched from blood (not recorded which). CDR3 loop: CASSDTPQGSEQFF. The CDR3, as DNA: TGTGCCAGCAGTGACACGCCCCAGGGTAGTGAGCAGTTCTTC.